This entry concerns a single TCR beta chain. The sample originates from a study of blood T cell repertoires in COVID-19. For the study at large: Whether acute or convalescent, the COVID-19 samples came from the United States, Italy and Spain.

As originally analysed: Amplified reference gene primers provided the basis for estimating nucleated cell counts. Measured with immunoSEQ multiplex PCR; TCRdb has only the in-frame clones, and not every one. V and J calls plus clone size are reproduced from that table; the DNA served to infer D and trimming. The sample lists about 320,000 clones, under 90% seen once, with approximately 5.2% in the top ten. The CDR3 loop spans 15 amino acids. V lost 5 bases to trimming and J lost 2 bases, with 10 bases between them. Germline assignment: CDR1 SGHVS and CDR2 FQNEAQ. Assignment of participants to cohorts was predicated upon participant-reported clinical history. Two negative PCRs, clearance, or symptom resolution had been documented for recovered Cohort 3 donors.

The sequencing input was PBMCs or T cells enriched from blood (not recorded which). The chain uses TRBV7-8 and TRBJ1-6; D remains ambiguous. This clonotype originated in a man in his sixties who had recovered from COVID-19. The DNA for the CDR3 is TGTGCCAGCAGCCCCCGAGGAACCTATAATTCACCCCTCCACTTT. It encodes CASSPRGTYNSPLHF.